These 21 T cell receptor beta chains were sequenced from one sample in a study of early T cells in non-severe SARS-CoV-2 infection. TCRdb analysed the 5' RACE reads with MiXCR anew, one entry per CDR3 protein. The sample includes over 50,000 distinct CDR3 sequences, about 8.2% of them seen just once. The material sequenced was whole blood. The receptors come from an adult who was a healthcare worker with PCR-confirmed SARS-CoV-2 infection or an uninfected control (not recorded which).

This clonotype was counted between two and nine times. V usage is TRBV27 and J usage is TRBJ1-5, with a tentative D call TRBD1 (6 bases). The V end was cut by 8 bases, the J end by 3 bases, with 14 bases between. CDR3 length: 14 amino acids. The V gene's germline CDR1 is MNHEY and CDR2 SMNVEV (reference sequence). The CDR3 coding sequence is TGTGCCAGCGCTAATAGGGGGGCCAATCAGCCCCAGCATTTT. Residues: CASANRGANQPQHF.

This clonotype was seen ten or more times. The gene calls are TRBV7-2 and TRBJ1-6, with a weak D call TRBD1 (6 bases). V dropped 2 bases and J dropped 10 bases, with 15 bases sitting between them. CDR1 and CDR2 (germline): SGHTA, FQGNSA. The CDR3 spans 15 residues. CDR3 bases: TGTGCCAGCAGCTTAAGGAGGGGGACTCACTCACCCCTCCACTTT. Residues: CASSLRRGTHSPLHF. The full variable domain, its missing parts supplied by reference TRBV7-2 and TRBJ1-6, is GAGVSQSPSNKVTEKGKDVELRCDPISGHTALYWYRQSLGQGLEFLIYFQGNSAPDKSGLPSDRFSAERTGGSVSTLTIQRTQQEDSAVYLCASSLRRGTHSPLHFGNGTRLTVT.

This clonotype appeared a few times. J is TRBJ2-3 and V is TRBV28; perhaps TRBD2 as D (6 bases). CDR1 and CDR2 from the germline V gene are MDHEN and SYDVKM. Trimming pared 7 bases from V and 4 bases from J, leaving 12 bases between. This CDR3 contains 13 residues. The CDR3 is CASKRRGPDTQYF. DNA for the CDR3: TGTGCCAGCAAACGGAGGGGCCCAGATACGCAGTATTTT.

In this sample, this clonotype turned up many times. This chain connects TRBV12-3 or TRBV12-4 to TRBJ2-3, with 9 positions matching TRBD2. CDR3 size: 16 residues. Trimming at V came to 2 bases and at J to 2 bases, leaving 5 bases not matched to a gene. CDR3 DNA: TGTGCCAGCAGTTTATGGGTAGCGGGGGACACAGATACGCAGTATTTT. Amino acid sequence: CASSLWVAGDTDTQYF.

The genes are TRBV14 and TRBJ1-1, with TRBD1 as a possible D gene (6 bases). CDR1 SGHDN and CDR2 FVKESK come from the germline V gene. The CDR3 runs to 14 residues. Trimming stripped 4 bases from V and 7 bases from J, with 16 bases between. DNA for the CDR3: TGTGCCAGCAGCCTGACCGACAGGCTGGGTGAAGCTTTCTTT. It yields the protein CASSLTDRLGEAFF.

The chain joins TRBV3-1 to TRBJ2-7; TRBD1 agrees at 9 bases. CDR1 LGHDT and CDR2 YNNKEL come from the germline V gene (reference sequence). The CDR3 is 16 residues long. J was trimmed by 2 bases and V by 1 base; bases with no gene match: 6. The CDR3 spells CASSQARTGAAYEQYF. Written as DNA, the CDR3 is TGTGCCAGCAGCCAAGCTAGGACAGGGGCCGCCTACGAGCAGTACTTC.

J is TRBJ2-7 and V is TRBV24-1; TRBD1 matches at 7 bases. CDR1 and CDR2 (germline): KGHDR, SFDVKD. The CDR3 contains 16 residues. The junction had 10 bases not matched to a gene; V was cut back by 4 bases and J by 2 bases. The CDR3 loop is CATSDPRTGLPYEQYF. The DNA for the CDR3 is TGTGCCACCAGTGACCCTCGGACAGGACTGCCCTACGAGCAGTACTTC.

The chain has TRBV28 and TRBJ2-3, with D unclear. CDR3 length: 16 amino acids. With 3 bases removed from V and 2 bases from J, the gap between germline ends came to 15 bases. Per germline, CDR1 MDHEN and CDR2 SYDVKM. The DNA of the CDR3 is TGTGCCAGCAGTTTCGTGGTAGGACCCTCCACAGATACGCAGTATTTT. Translating gives CASSFVVGPSTDTQYF. The variable domain in full, completed from reference TRBV28 and TRBJ2-3, reads DVKVTQSSRYLVKRTGEKVFLECVQDMDHENMFWYRQDPGLGLRLIYFSYDVKMKEKGDIPEGYSVSREKKERFSLILESASTNQTSMYLCASSFVVGPSTDTQYFGPGTRLTVL.

Many counts were recorded for this clonotype. V gene TRBV12-3 or TRBV12-4 combines with J gene TRBJ1-1, with TRBD1 matching over 9 bases. CDR3 length equals 14 residues. The trim removed 4 bases at V and 12 bases at J, leaving 12 bases unmatched. CDR3: CASSSSGTGKRSFF. Here the CDR3 DNA reads TGTGCCAGCAGTTCCTCCGGGACAGGGAAGAGATCTTTCTTT.

This clonotype has at least ten counts. This chain links TRBV5-1 with TRBJ2-1; 12 bases line up with TRBD2. The trim removed 2 bases at V and 9 bases at J, leaving 9 bases unmatched. Germline V gene sequence: CDR1 SGHRS, CDR2 YFSETQ. The CDR3 has 16 residues. The CDR3 region is CASSFGRLAGVFEQFF. Written as DNA, the CDR3 is TGCGCCAGCAGCTTTGGGCGACTAGCGGGAGTTTTTGAGCAGTTCTTC.

The V gene is TRBV7-3, the J gene TRBJ2-2; possibly TRBD1 or TRBD2 for D (7 bases each). V lost 6 bases, J lost 1 base, and 15 bases lay in between. The CDR3 length is 16 residues. CDR1 and CDR2 (germline): SGHTA, FQGTGA. CDR3 coding DNA: TGTGCCAGCAGTCCTCAGCGGGACAGGAACACCGGGGAGCTGTTTTTT. Protein sequence: CASSPQRDRNTGELFF.

This clonotype was recorded many times. The chain combines TRBV9 with TRBJ1-1; D possibly corresponds to TRBD1 (5 bases). CDR1 is SGDLS, CDR2 YYNGEE, per germline. This CDR3 comprises 13 residues. The V end lost 3 bases, the J end lost 8 bases, and 14 bases lay between the germline ends. CDR3 nucleotide sequence: TGTGCCAGCAGCGCAAGCGACAGTACCGAAGCTTTCTTT. It is translated as CASSASDSTEAFF.

This clonotype was detected a few times. The chain carries TRBV20-1 and TRBJ2-5; maybe TRBD1 (5 bases). The CDR3 is 15 amino acids. V was cut by 2 bases and J by 2 bases, with 15 bases left in between. In germline, CDR1 is DFQATT, CDR2 SNEGSKA (reference sequence). DNA for the CDR3: TGCAGTGCTAGACTTCAGGGATCTTGGCAAGAGACCCAGTACTTC. Protein product: CSARLQGSWQETQYF.

A few counts support this clonotype. The CDR3 sequence: CASSVEGTVNTEAFF. The CDR3 DNA sequence: TGTGCCAGCAGCGTAGAAGGGACAGTGAACACTGAAGCTTTCTTT. V is TRBV9 and J is TRBJ1-1, with 7 bases matching TRBD1. CDR3 length equals 15 residues. The germline V gene has CDR1 SGDLS and CDR2 YYNGEE. V was pared by 0 bases and J by 0 bases, with 2 bases of the junction left unmatched. Full variable domain (missing parts from reference TRBV9 and TRBJ1-1): DSGVTQTPKHLITATGQRVTLRCSPRSGDLSVYWYQQSLDQGLQFLIQYYNGEERAKGNILERFSAQQFPDLHSELNLSSLELGDSALYFCASSVEGTVNTEAFFGQGTRLTVV.

In its sample, this clonotype was seen many times. The V call is TRBV21-1, the J call TRBJ2-3; no DNA check was done on the table's D call, TRBD1. TRBV21-1 is marked as a pseudogene. CDR3 length: 13 amino acids. The CDR3 DNA reads as TGTGCCAGCAGAACGGGGGGGCTGGATACGCAGTATTTT. Amino acids: CASRTGGLDTQYF.

This clonotype has a count of ten or more. The rearrangement uses TRBV20-1 and TRBJ1-4; maybe TRBD1 (5 bases). V lost 6 bases to trimming and J lost 4 bases, with 12 bases between them. CDR3 length: 13 amino acids. Germline V lookup: CDR1 DFQATT, CDR2 SNEGSKA (reference sequence). Here the CDR3 reads CSAKGLLNEKLFF. CDR3 coding DNA: TGCAGTGCGAAGGGACTGCTTAATGAAAAACTGTTTTTT.

CDR3 coding DNA: TGTGCCAGCTCACCGCCGGACATGCCCTCGGCCCTCCACTTT. Residues: CASSPPDMPSALHF. The rearrangement joins TRBV18 to TRBJ1-6, with a possible D match to TRBD1 (5 bases). Trimming left V 3 bases short and J 14 bases short, with 17 bases between. CDR3 length: 14 amino acids. Germline V gene sequence: CDR1 KGHSH, CDR2 LQKENI.

This chain joins TRBV20-1 and TRBJ1-5; the D is unclear. There are 15 residues in the CDR3. V gave up 1 base and J gave up 3 bases, with 13 bases separating them. Germline lookup yields CDR1 DFQATT and CDR2 SNEGSKA (reference sequence). The CDR3: CSARVMDGSNQPQHF. CDR3 sequence (DNA): TGCAGTGCTAGAGTGATGGACGGGTCCAATCAGCCCCAGCATTTT.

Many counts were recorded for this clonotype. V gene TRBV9 combines with J gene TRBJ1-1; TRBD1 might be the D (6 bases). Germline loops: CDR1 SGDLS, CDR2 YYNGEE. This CDR3 is built from 15 residues. V was cut by 0 bases and J by 5 bases, with 14 bases left in between. The CDR3 DNA sequence: TGTGCCAGCAGCGTAGCTCAGGGGCTGGGTACTGAAGCTTTCTTT. Translating gives CASSVAQGLGTEAFF.

This clonotype was seen ten or more times. The J gene is TRBJ1-5, the V gene TRBV6-1; TRBD1 might be the D (5 bases). Germline V gene sequence: CDR1 MNHNS, CDR2 SASEGT. Deletions cut 3 bases from V and 7 bases from J, with 22 bases between. The CDR3 covers 17 residues. CDR3 loop: CASSEAAGATGGQPQHF. Here the CDR3 DNA reads TGTGCCAGCAGTGAGGCAGCAGGAGCGACGGGGGGACAGCCCCAGCATTTT.

Details on this clonotype: A read error is possible here, since a much larger clone lies one base away. In this CDR3 the conserved last residue, phenylalanine or tryptophan, is missing, so a read error is likely. The V gene is TRBV5-6, the J gene TRBJ2-3; TRBD1 matches 11 bases. The CDR3 is made up of 16 amino acids. The germline CDR1 and CDR2 sequences are SGHDT and YYEEEE. The V segment lost 4 bases and the J segment 0 bases; nucleotides outside the gene matches: 4. CDR3: CASSIGQGASTDTQYL. The CDR3 DNA follows: TGTGCCAGCAGCATAGGACAGGGGGCTAGCACAGATACGCAGTATCTT.